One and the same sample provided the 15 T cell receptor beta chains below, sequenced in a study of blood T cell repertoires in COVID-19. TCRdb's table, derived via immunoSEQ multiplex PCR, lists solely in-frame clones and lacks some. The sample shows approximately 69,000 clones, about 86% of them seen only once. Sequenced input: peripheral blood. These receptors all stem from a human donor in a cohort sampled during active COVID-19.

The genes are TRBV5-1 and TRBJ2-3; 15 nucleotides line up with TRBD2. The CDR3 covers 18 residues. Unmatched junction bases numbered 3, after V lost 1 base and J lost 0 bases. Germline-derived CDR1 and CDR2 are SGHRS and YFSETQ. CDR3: CASSLRTSGGASTDTQYF. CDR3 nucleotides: TGCGCCAGCAGCTTGAGGACTAGCGGGGGGGCCAGCACAGATACGCAGTATTTT.

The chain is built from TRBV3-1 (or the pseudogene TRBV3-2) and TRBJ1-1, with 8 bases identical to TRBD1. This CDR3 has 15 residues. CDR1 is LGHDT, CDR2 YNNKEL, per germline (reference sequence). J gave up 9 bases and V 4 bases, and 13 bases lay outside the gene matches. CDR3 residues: CASSLGPGTGTKAFF. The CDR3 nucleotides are TGTGCCAGCAGCCTCGGACCCGGGACAGGAACCAAAGCTTTCTTT.

CDR3 DNA sequence: TGTGCCAGCAGCTTGGCCGGTGTTAGGGCGGGGTCCGCTAGCACAGATACGCAGTATTTT. As protein: CASSLAGVRAGSASTDTQYF. This chain uses TRBV5-4 with TRBJ2-3; weak D call: TRBD2 (6 bases). Germline V CDR1 and CDR2: SGHNT, YYREEE (reference sequence). The CDR3 runs to 20 residues. V dropped 0 bases and J dropped 0 bases, with 23 bases sitting between them.

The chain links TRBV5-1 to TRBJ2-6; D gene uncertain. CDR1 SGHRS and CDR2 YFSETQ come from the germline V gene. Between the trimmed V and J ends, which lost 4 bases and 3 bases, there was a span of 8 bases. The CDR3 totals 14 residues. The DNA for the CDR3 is TGCGCCAGCAGCCTAATCGGTGGGGCCAACGTCCTGACTTTC. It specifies CASSLIGGANVLTF. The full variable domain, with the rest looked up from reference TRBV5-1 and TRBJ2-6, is KAGVTQTPRYLIKTRGQQVTLSCSPISGHRSVSWYQQTPGQGLQFLFEYFSETQRNKGNFPGRFSGRQFSNSRSEMNVSTLELGDSALYLCASSLIGGANVLTFGAGSRLTVL.

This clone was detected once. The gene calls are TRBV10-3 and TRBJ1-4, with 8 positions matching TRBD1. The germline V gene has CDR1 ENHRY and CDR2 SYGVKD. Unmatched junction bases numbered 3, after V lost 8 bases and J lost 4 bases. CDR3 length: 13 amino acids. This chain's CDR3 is CAIATGDNEKLFF. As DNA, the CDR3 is TGTGCCATCGCGACAGGGGATAATGAAAAACTGTTTTTT.

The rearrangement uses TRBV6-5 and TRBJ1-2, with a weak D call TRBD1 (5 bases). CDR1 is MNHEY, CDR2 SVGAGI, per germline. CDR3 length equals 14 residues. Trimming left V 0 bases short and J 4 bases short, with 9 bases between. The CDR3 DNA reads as TGTGCCAGCAGTTACTCTGGGGCAGGCTATGGCTACACCTTC. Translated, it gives CASSYSGAGYGYTF.

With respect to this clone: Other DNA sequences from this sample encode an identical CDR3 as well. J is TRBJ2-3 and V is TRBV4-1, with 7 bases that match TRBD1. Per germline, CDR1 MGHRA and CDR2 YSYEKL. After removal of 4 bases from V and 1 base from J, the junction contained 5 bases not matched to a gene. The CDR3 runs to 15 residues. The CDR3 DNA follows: TGCGCCAGCAGCCGGTCAGGACAGGGCACAGATACGCAGTATTTT. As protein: CASSRSGQGTDTQYF.

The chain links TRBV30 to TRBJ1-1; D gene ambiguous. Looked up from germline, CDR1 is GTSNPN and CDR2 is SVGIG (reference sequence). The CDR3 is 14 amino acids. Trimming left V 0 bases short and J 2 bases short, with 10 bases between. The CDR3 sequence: CAWSVRLRNTEAFF. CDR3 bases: TGTGCCTGGAGTGTACGCCTACGAAACACTGAAGCTTTCTTT.

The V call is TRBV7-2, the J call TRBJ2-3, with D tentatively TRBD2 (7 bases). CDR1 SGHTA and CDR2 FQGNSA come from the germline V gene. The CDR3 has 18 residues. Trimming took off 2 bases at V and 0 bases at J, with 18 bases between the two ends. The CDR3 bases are TGTGCCAGCAGCTTAAGGATTGGGGGGGGCGGGAGCACAGATACGCAGTATTTT. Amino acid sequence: CASSLRIGGGGSTDTQYF.

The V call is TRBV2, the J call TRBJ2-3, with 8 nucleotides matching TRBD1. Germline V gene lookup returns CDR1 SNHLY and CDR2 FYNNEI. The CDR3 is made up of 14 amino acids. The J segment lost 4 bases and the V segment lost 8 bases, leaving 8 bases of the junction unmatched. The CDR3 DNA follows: TGTGCCAGCCGATCAGGGGGCTGGGCAGATACGCAGTATTTT. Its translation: CASRSGGWADTQYF.

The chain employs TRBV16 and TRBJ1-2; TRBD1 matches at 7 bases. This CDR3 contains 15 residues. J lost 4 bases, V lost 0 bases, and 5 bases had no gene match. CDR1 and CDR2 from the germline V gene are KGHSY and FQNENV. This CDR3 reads CASSQSRDSLYGYTF. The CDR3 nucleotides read TGTGCCAGCAGCCAATCACGGGACAGCCTCTATGGCTACACCTTC.

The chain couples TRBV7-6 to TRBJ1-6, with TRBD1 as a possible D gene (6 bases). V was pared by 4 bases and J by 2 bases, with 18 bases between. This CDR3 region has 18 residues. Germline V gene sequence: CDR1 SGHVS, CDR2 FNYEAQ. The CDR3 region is CASSSSRGGMTYNSPLHF. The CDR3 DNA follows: TGTGCCAGCAGCTCCTCACGGGGGGGCATGACCTATAATTCACCCCTCCACTTT.

The CDR3 sequence: CASSPDGDTQYF. The CDR3 bases are TGTGCCAGCAGCCCAGATGGAGATACGCAGTATTTT. This chain connects TRBV6-6 to TRBJ2-3, with unresolved D. Germline values: CDR1 MNHNY, CDR2 SVGAGI (reference sequence). V lost 6 bases and J 5 bases, leaving 9 bases between the germline ends. The CDR3 spans 12 residues.

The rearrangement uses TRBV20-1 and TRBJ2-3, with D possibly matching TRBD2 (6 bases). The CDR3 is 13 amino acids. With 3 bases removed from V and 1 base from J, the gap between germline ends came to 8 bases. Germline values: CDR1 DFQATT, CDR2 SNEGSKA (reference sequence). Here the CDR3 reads CSASGGGTDTQYF. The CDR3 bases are TGCAGTGCTAGTGGCGGGGGCACAGATACGCAGTATTTT.

The CDR3 spells CASSPPGQGPEKLFF. The CDR3 bases are TGTGCCAGCAGTCCGCCTGGACAGGGGCCCGAAAAACTGTTTTTT. The chain combines TRBV6-6 with TRBJ1-4; 9 bases are shared with TRBD1. The CDR3 is 15 residues long. The V segment lost 5 bases and the J segment 8 bases; nucleotides outside the gene matches: 9. CDR1 MNHNY and CDR2 SVGAGI come from the germline V gene (reference sequence).